The T cell receptor (beta chain) under discussion was sequenced for a study of blood T cell repertoires in COVID-19. Study details: T cells, B-cell-depleted T cells, or PBMCs provided the cDNA or gDNA that served as material.

Comments on this clone: Within the sample, other DNA sequences also encode this same CDR3.

Authors' methods: Estimation of nucleated cell counts was performed using reference gene primer amplification. The protocol was immunoSEQ multiplex PCR, while the TCRdb copy is restricted to in-frame clones and leaves out a portion. V and J calls and clone size follow that table, whereas D and trimming were derived from the DNA. The sample includes 130,000 or so clones, about 86% seen only once; the top ten take 8% to 9.5%. Germline lookup yields CDR1 SGHTA and CDR2 FQGNSA. This CDR3 spans 15 amino acids. Losses at the gene ends were 1 base for V and 7 bases for J; bases not matched to a gene: 5. The clonotype originates from a woman between 55 and 75 years old with active or convalescent COVID-19. The chain links TRBV7-2 to TRBJ2-1, with 9 positions matching TRBD1. Specimen: peripheral blood. The CDR3 nucleotides are TGTGCCAGCAGCTTAGTACAGGGGGCGCGGAATGAGCAGTTCTTC. Residues: CASSLVQGARNEQFF. Filled out from reference TRBV7-2 and TRBJ2-1, the complete variable domain reads GAGVSQSPSNKVTEKGKDVELRCDPISGHTALYWYRQSLGQGLEFLIYFQGNSAPDKSGLPSDRFSAERTGGSVSTLTIQRTQQEDSAVYLCASSLVQGARNEQFFGPGTRLTVL.